The T cell receptor (beta chain) described here comes from a study of naive and memory T cell subsets. Two oligonucleotides, mixed equimolar, formed the beta constant-region primer covering TRBC1 and TRBC2. The ligated cDNA underwent four PCR rounds using SP2 and nested alpha and beta constant-region primers. TCRdb itself ran the UMI-ligation and nested PCR reads through MiXCR, one entry per CDR3 protein. Of just over 80,000 distinct CDR3 sequences listed, 9% are singletons. Per germline, CDR1 MDHEN and CDR2 SYDVKM. V was pared by 2 bases and J by 6 bases, with 3 bases of the junction left unmatched. CDR3 length equals 15 residues. In its sample, this clonotype was seen a few times.

V is TRBV28 and J is TRBJ2-1; TRBD2 agrees at 11 bases. Input material: naive CD8+ T cells from blood. This clonotype was obtained from a human donor in good health. The CDR3 DNA sequence: TGTGCCAGCAGTTTAACTAGCGGGAGTGTCAATGAGCAGTTCTTC. Translated, it gives CASSLTSGSVNEQFF.